This T cell receptor (beta chain) comes out of a study of shared clonotypes between healthy human individuals. Findings and limits, study-wide: Since donors were few, the genetic and exposure-history diversity represented was limited. Across a few donors, naive CD4 shared roughly 5%, naive CD8 approximately 3.5%, memory CD4 over 2%, memory CD8 0.4%. Non-shared clonotypes had lower generation probabilities than clonotypes shared by all four sorted-subset donors.

Sequencing used immunoSEQ multiplex PCR; TCRdb keeps in-frame clones, though not all of them. The data contain some 700,000 clones, about 92% of them singletons. In regard to this clone: Its cognate antigen is unknown.

Germline-derived CDR1 and CDR2 are LGHNA and YNFKEQ. The V segment lost 0 bases and the J segment 3 bases; nucleotides outside the gene matches: 8. This CDR3 spans 17 amino acids. V and J are TRBV4-2 and TRBJ2-3, with TRBD2 matching 8 bases. Sequencing input: memory CD8+ T cells from PBMCs. Regarding subset: CD45RO+ cells pooled with CCR7-negative TemRA cells. The sequence was obtained from a man in his late teens or twenties in good health. Some clones in this sample may be carry-over from other donors' samples. The CDR3 bases are TGTGCCAGCAGCCAAGATCCGCTAGCGGGTGAAACAGATACGCAGTATTTT. Residues: CASSQDPLAGETDTQYF.